This T cell receptor (beta chain) was captured by sequencing in a study of Graves' ophthalmopathy and Graves' hyperthyroidism. Study-wide findings and caveats: Blood was where most expanded thyroid clonotypes above 0.001 frequency also turned up.

Scientists amplified the TCR beta CDR3 regions from RNA transcripts. First-round RT-PCR employed HTBI primers, with a second-round multiplex PCR after it. From the multiplex PCR reads, TCRdb called clonotypes with MiXCR, one entry per CDR3 protein. This table has hundreds of thousands of distinct CDR3 sequences, about a fifth appearing once. Trimming left V 2 bases short and J 5 bases short, with 3 bases between. The CDR3 extends over 11 amino acids. Germline V gene data show CDR1 as GTSNPN and CDR2 as SVGIG (reference sequence). The diagnosis combined clinical symptoms, thyroxine, TRAb, thyroid ultrasound and orbital computed tomography scans. There are many counts of this clonotype. The antigen is not known.

The V and J genes are TRBV30 and TRBJ2-2; D is unclear. The clonotype originates from a woman aged 18-35 years with stable Graves' hyperthyroidism. Some clones in this sample may be carry-over from other donors' samples. The sequencing input was peripheral blood. The CDR3 coding sequence is TGTGCCTGGAGTCCTACCGGGGAGCTGTTTTTT. This encodes CAWSPTGELFF.